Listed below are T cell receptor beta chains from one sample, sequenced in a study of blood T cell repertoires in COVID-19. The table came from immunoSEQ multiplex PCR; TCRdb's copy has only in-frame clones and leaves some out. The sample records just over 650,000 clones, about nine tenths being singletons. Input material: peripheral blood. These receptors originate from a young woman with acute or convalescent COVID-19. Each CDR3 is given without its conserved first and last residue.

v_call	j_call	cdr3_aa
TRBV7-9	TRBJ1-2	ASSLLRGFDYGYT
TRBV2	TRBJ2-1	ASSEGMFGGSSYNEQF
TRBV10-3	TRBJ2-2	AISEGTSGRTGELF
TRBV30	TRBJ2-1	AVLPGQVSSYNEQF
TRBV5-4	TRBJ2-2	ASSLGETGELF
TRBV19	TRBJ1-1	ASSSLGGSAEAF
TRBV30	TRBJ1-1	AWSVAQNTEAF
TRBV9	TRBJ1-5	ASSVDGQADQPQH
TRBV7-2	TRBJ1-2	ASRPPGNPYGYT
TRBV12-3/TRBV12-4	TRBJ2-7	ATRQGNEQY
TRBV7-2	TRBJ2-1	AWGLAGSNEQF
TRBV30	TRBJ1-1	AWNPTGGGWSF
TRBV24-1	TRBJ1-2	ATSDSRGRNYGYT
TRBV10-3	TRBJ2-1	AIRDPRQGPNEQF
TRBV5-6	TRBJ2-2	ASSLLLASGELF
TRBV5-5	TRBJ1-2	ASSSAGTAYGYT
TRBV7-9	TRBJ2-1	ASSLGHSYNEQF
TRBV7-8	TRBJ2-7	ASSPRTGYEQY
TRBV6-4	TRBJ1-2	ASRSRDRDGYT
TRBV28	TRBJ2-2	ASKRAGELF
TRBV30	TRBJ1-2	AWSDAGTGTNYGYT
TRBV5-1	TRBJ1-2	ASSSDRGGYT
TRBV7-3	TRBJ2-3	ASSQGTSGYDTQY
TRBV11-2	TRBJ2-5	ASSPQGWMETQY
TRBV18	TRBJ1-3	ASSPPPGTVSGNTIY
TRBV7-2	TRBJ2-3	ASSLKPSGAN
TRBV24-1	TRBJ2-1	ATSDFRDRGINEQF
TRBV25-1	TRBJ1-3	ASSEGLYSGNTIY
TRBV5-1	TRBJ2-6	ASSYGQGRSSGANVLT
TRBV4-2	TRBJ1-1	ASSQHTGESTEAF
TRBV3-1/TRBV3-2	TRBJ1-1	ASSQDRLQQYTEAF
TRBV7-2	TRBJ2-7	ASSERRGQTYEQY
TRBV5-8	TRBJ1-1	ASSRGNTEAF
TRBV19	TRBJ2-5	ASSIVSQGKETQY
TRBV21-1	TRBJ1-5	ASSKQQPQH
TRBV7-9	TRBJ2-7	ASSLMQGRNYEQY
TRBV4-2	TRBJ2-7	ASSRDDVLSARTGKRYEQY
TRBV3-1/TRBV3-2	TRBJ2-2	ASSPLRTGSGELF
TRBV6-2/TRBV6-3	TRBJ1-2	ASSYAGGSDGYT
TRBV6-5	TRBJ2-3	ARGSRPHTDTQY
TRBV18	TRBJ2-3	ASSPAIRLAGDTQY
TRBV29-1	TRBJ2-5	SVESPVRETQY
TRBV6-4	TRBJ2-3	ASSADRLDTQY